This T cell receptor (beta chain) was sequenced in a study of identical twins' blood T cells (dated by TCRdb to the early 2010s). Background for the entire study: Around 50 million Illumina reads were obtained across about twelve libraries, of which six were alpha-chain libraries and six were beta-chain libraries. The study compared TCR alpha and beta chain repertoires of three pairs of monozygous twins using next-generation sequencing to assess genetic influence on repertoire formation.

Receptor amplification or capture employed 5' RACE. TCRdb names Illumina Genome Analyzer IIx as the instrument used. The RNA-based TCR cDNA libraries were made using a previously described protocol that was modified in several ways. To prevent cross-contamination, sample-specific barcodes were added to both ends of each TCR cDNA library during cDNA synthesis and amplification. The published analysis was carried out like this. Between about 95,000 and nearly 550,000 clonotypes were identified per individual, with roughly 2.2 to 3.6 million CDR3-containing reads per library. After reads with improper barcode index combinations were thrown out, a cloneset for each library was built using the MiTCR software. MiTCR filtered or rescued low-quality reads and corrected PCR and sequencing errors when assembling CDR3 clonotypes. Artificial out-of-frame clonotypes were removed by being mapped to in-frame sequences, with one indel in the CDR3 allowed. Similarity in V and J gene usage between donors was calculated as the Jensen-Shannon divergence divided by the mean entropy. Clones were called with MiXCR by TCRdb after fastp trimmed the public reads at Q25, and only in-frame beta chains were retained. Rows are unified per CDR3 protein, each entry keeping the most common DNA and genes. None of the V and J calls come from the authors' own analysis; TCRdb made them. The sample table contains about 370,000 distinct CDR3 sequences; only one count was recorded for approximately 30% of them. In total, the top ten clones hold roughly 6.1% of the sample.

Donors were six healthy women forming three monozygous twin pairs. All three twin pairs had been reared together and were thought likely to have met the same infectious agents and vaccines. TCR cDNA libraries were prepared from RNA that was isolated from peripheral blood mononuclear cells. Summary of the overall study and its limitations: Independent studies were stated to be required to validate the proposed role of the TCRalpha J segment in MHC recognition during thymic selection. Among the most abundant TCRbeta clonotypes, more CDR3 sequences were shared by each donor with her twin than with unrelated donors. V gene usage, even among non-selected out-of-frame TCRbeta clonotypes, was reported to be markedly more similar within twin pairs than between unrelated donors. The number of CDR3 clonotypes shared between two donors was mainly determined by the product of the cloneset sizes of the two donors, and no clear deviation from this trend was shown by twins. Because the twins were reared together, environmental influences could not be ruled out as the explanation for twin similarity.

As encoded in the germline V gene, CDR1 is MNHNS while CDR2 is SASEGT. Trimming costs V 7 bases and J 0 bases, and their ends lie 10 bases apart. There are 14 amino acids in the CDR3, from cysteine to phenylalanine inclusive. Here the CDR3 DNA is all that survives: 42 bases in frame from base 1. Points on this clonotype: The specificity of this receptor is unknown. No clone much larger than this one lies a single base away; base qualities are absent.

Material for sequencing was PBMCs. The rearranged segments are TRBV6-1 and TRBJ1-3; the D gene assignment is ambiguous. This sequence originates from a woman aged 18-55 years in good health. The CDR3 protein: CASISTASGNTIYF. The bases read TGTGCCAGCATTTCGACGGCCTCTGGAAACACCATATATTTT.